This T cell receptor beta chain was observed in a study of Graves' ophthalmopathy and Graves' hyperthyroidism (dated by TCRdb to between 2018 and 2020). Regarding the complete study: Peripheral blood was collected at initial diagnosis, before any treatment. TCR beta repertoire signatures were used to distinguish Graves' ophthalmopathy from Graves' hyperthyroidism and to predict progression to ophthalmopathy. To explore V-J signatures that distinguish ophthalmopathy from hyperthyroidism, a discovery set of 100 patients was enrolled, made up of roughly 41 with ophthalmopathy and 57 with stable hyperthyroidism. Following sample collection, hyperthyroidism patients were given methimazole at a starting dose of 30 mg daily, and ophthalmopathy patients were given high-dose intravenous methylprednisolone. In total, approximately 130 blood samples were TCR-sequenced: 43 ophthalmopathy, under 80 hyperthyroidism and approximately 17 hyperthyroidism-to-ophthalmopathy patients. For independent validation, a separate cohort was made up of roughly 19 hyperthyroidism patients plus 17 patients who later progressed from hyperthyroidism to ophthalmopathy. T-cell repertoires of thyroid tissue and blood were compared in 5 or 6 hyperthyroidism patients.

For repertoire sequencing, TCR beta CDR3 regions were amplified from RNA transcripts. The first round of RT-PCR was done with HTBI primers and the Qiagen OneStep RT-PCR kit, and was followed by a second round of multiplex PCR, then size selection and purification. The libraries underwent paired-end sequencing with 100 bp reads on an Illumina HiSeq2000. Regarding the original processing steps: Reads were processed with SOAPnuke, discarding reads with adapters, uncalled bases, mean Phred below 15, or no exact constant-primer or identifier match. COPE v1.2.5 was used to merge high-quality paired reads. Unique nucleotide sequences were defined as clonotypes and aligned to IMGT TRB V, D and J references using MiTCR v1.1. The analysis was limited to V-J combinations with a frequency above 0.0001, which together covered approximately 99% of the repertoires. For each V-J combination, a TCR clonal expansion and chaos score was defined as F50 clonal expansion divided by the chaos observed in the TCRdist matrix. Welch's t-statistics and random forest were used to reduce the features to about 14 V-J combinations, which were then used as input to a naive Bayes classifier. The Morisita-Horn index was used to measure how similar the thyroid and blood repertoires were. TCRdb took the public reads, trimmed them with fastp at Q25, ran MiXCR for clone calling and kept in-frame beta chains. CDR3 protein sequences are deduplicated, and each keeps its most common genes and DNA. In this record, the V and J calls reflect TCRdb's handling and not the investigators' own analysis. The sample table shows almost 750,000 distinct CDR3 sequences, and 40% are seen once. Less than 55% of the sample lies in the top ten.

Findings and caveats that apply to the study as a whole: In cross-validation, the 13-signature model distinguished ophthalmopathy from stable hyperthyroidism with about 89% sensitivity and roughly 81% specificity, while in the test set the corresponding values were 80% and 75%. No statistical method was used to set the sample size in advance, and the investigators knew which group each participant was assigned to. In validation, the model predicted ophthalmopathy progression with about 71% sensitivity and around 72% specificity; 12 predicted patients were CT-confirmed with GO in a median of approximately 6.5 months. Most of the expanded thyroid clonotypes with a frequency above 0.001 were also detected in blood, and it was suggested that the thyroid immune response may be reflected by blood repertoires.

Trimming at the junction amounts to 2 bases on V and 6 bases on J, and the germline ends lie 15 bases apart. From a lookup of the germline V gene (reference sequence), CDR1 and CDR2 are SGHKS and YYEKEE. Counted from cysteine to phenylalanine, this CDR3 has 14 amino acids. The retained sequence is limited to the CDR3, 42 bases, with the frame set at the first base. Ophthalmopathy patients were characterized by moderately to severely active disease, a Clinical Activity Score of at least 3, a NOSPECS grade of at least 4, and a disease duration under 3 months. Patients with other autoimmune diseases, uncontrolled infections, pregnancy or lactation were excluded. Clinical symptoms, serum thyroxine, TRAb, thyroid ultrasound and orbital computed tomography were used for diagnosis. PBMCs were isolated from about 9.1 ml of fresh peripheral blood by Ficoll-Paque density gradient centrifugation. Total RNA was extracted using Trizol reagent, and RNA quality was checked on an Agilent 2100 Bioanalyzer.

With regard to this clonotype: The antigen this receptor binds is unknown. Per-base quality was not reported, and no clone a single base away is much larger than it.

The clonotype was recovered from an adult man with Graves' ophthalmopathy. The rearranged chain carries TRBV5-5 and TRBJ2-7; the D segment could be TRBD2, given 6 matching bases. The sequenced material came from peripheral blood. The CDR3 amino acid sequence is: CASSFGGRSGEQYF. Here is the DNA: TGTGCCAGCAGCTTTGGGGGGAGATCGGGCGAGCAGTACTTC. Extended through the reference TRBV5-5 and TRBJ2-7 proteins, this CDR3 yields the full variable domain: DAGVTQSPTHLIKTRGQQVTLRCSPISGHKSVSWYQQVLGQGPQFIFQYYEKEERGRGNFPDRFSARQFPNYSSELNVNALLLGDSALYLCASSFGGRSGEQYFGPGTRLTVT.